These 10 T cell receptor beta chains were all obtained from the same sample, sequenced in a study of regulatory T cells in long-lasting Graves disease. The time point is: newly diagnosed GD, antithyroid drugs for less than 3 months. PBMC RNA served as the TCR library source. Arm-PCR of CDR3 regions with iRepertoire HTBI primers generated TCR beta libraries. TCRdb redid the calling of the multiplex PCR reads with MiXCR, one entry per CDR3 protein. This table has roughly 400,000 distinct CDR3 sequences, about 15% appearing once. The data also belong to a second study, concerning T cells in Graves' hyperthyroidism and ophthalmopathy.

The sequencing here drew on peripheral blood mononuclear cells (PBMCs), taken at new diagnosis, from a patient treated with antithyroid drugs. The receptors were sampled from a woman aged 40 to 50 with Graves disease.

For this clonotype: One base away lies a much larger clone, so this may be a sequencing read error. The CDR3 ends on some other residue instead of the conserved phenylalanine or tryptophan, so this is likely a read error. J is TRBJ2-3 and V is TRBV7-6; 7 positions match TRBD2. The CDR3 has 16 amino acids. Trimming removed 5 bases from V and 0 bases from J; junction bases left unmatched: 8. CDR1 and CDR2 (germline): SGHVS, FNYEAQ. The CDR3 here is CASSPTGGLSTDTQYL. The CDR3 nucleotides read TGTGCCAGCAGCCCCACGGGGGGACTTAGCACAGATACGCAGTATCTT.

This clonotype appeared many times. This rearrangement joins TRBV27 to TRBJ2-7; D is ambiguous. The germline V and J ends were trimmed by 7 bases and 0 bases, with 16 bases remaining between them. The CDR3 is made up of 15 amino acids. Germline CDR1 is MNHEY and CDR2 is SMNVEV (reference sequence). CDR3 region: CASIGGRASSYEQYF. The CDR3 DNA reads as TGTGCCAGCATAGGCGGTCGGGCCAGCTCCTACGAGCAGTACTTC.

There are many counts of this clonotype. The genes are TRBV28 and TRBJ2-3; D is perhaps TRBD1 (5 bases). This CDR3 has 14 amino acids. From germline, CDR1 is MDHEN and CDR2 SYDVKM. The V gene lost 7 bases and the J gene lost 2 bases, with 13 bases spanning the gap. The CDR3 bases are TGTGCCAGCAACTTAGGACATATCACAGATACGCAGTATTTT. Protein: CASNLGHITDTQYF.

The rearrangement links TRBV3-1 to TRBJ2-7; a possible D gene is TRBD1 (7 bases). The CDR3 has 17 residues. V lost 0 bases, J lost 2 bases, and 17 bases lay in between. CDR1 and CDR2 from the germline V gene are LGHDT and YNNKEL (reference sequence). CDR3 coding DNA: TGTGCCAGCAGCCAAGATCGGGGCGGGGACAGACCCTACGAGCAGTACTTC. It is translated as CASSQDRGGDRPYEQYF.

This clonotype was observed at least ten times. The DNA for the CDR3 is TGTGCCAGCAGCTTCCGGGACGGTACGTATGAGCAGTACTTC. Its protein product is CASSFRDGTYEQYF. The chain joins TRBV13 to TRBJ2-7; the D gene could be TRBD1 or TRBD2 (5 bases each). The length of the CDR3 is 14 residues. V shed 3 bases and J shed 7 bases, with 16 bases lying between them. Looked up from germline, CDR1 is PRHDT and CDR2 is FYEKMQ (reference sequence).

This clonotype occurred a few times. The chain carries TRBV19 and TRBJ2-2; 11 nucleotides align to TRBD1. The CDR3 has 15 amino acids. V lost 4 bases, J lost 7 bases, and 5 bases stayed unmatched. Germline V gene data show CDR1 as LNHDA and CDR2 as SQIVND (reference sequence). The chain's CDR3 is CASSTRTGGRGELFF. The CDR3 nucleotides read TGTGCCAGTAGTACCCGGACAGGGGGCCGCGGGGAGCTGTTTTTT.

The sample holds a few counts of this clonotype. The J gene is TRBJ1-6, the V gene TRBV20-1; 9 positions match TRBD1. The CDR3 spans 15 residues. V dropped 0 bases and J dropped 9; count of bases not matched to a gene: 6. Per the germline V gene, CDR1 is DFQATT and CDR2 is SNEGSKA (reference sequence). In DNA, the CDR3 is TGCAGTGCTAGAGATGTAACAGGGGGCTTTTCACCCCTCCACTTT. It is translated as CSARDVTGGFSPLHF.

The chain combines TRBV7-9 with TRBJ1-1; D gene ambiguous. Per germline, CDR1 SEHNR and CDR2 FQNEAQ (reference sequence). This CDR3 has 11 amino acids. V was trimmed by 6 bases and J by 7 bases, leaving 9 bases between them. The CDR3 sequence: CASSRYFEAFF. The CDR3 DNA is TGTGCCAGCAGTCGGTATTTTGAAGCTTTCTTT.

This clonotype was observed a few times. The V gene is TRBV12-3 or TRBV12-4, the J gene TRBJ2-1; possible D gene TRBD2, 6 bases. Trimming pared 5 bases from V and 7 bases from J, leaving 15 bases between. The CDR3 has 14 amino acids. The CDR3 region has the DNA TGTGCCAGCAGTCTCCGGGACTCTGAGAATGAGCAGTTCTTC. Its protein is CASSLRDSENEQFF.

This clonotype has ten or more counts. The chain uses TRBV5-1 and TRBJ2-2; D remains ambiguous. The CDR3 runs to 12 residues. V lost 5 bases and J lost 6, with 8 bases in between. CDR1 is SGHRS, CDR2 YFSETQ, per germline. The CDR3 spells CASRPRSGELFF. For the CDR3, the DNA is TGCGCCAGCAGGCCCCGTTCCGGGGAGCTGTTTTTT.